The 20 T cell receptor beta chains listed next were all sequenced from one sample in a study of cytomegalovirus exposure and HLA in healthy donors. The PCR was carried out with 60 Vbeta primers and 13 Jbeta primers. Sequencing used immunoSEQ multiplex PCR; TCRdb keeps in-frame clones, though not all of them. The data contain 150,000 to 200,000 clones, about four fifths of them singletons. Sequences were obtained from PBMCs. Receptor source: a woman in her forties or fifties in good health and CMV-seropositive.

The V gene is TRBV25-1, the J gene TRBJ1-6, with TRBD1 matching over 7 bases. Trimming took 7 bases from V and 4 from J; bases not matched to a gene: 1. CDR3 length: 13 amino acids. CDR1 MGHDK and CDR2 SYGVNS come from the germline V gene. CDR3 sequence reads: CASTQGYNSPLHF. The CDR3, as DNA: TGTGCCAGCACACAGGGGTATAATTCACCCCTCCACTTT.

The chain uses TRBV9 and TRBJ1-2; possible D gene TRBD1, 5 bases. The CDR3 is 14 amino acids. V was trimmed by 1 base and J by 3 bases, leaving 10 bases between them. Germline V gene sequence: CDR1 SGDLS, CDR2 YYNGEE. The CDR3 loop reads CASSVPGSDYGYTF. CDR3 nucleotide sequence: TGTGCCAGCAGCGTACCAGGGTCAGACTATGGCTACACCTTC.

About this clone itself: The junction differs from germline at one of its ends, possibly a read error. The V gene is TRBV7-7, the J gene TRBJ2-5, with 11 bases aligning to TRBD1. This CDR3 comprises 14 residues. Germline V lookup: CDR1 SSHAT, CDR2 FNYEAQ (reference sequence). In DNA, the CDR3 is TGTGCTAGCAGCTTGGACAGGGGGCAAGGGACCCAGTACTTC. Protein sequence: CASSLDRGQGTQYF.

The CDR3 DNA is TGTGCCAGCAGTCCGACAGGGTTAAAGACCCAGTACTTC. It encodes CASSPTGLKTQYF. The V and J genes are TRBV28 and TRBJ2-5; 7 positions match TRBD1. V shed 5 bases, J shed 6 bases, and the junction held 6 bases outside the gene matches. CDR3 length: 13 residues. Per the germline V gene, CDR1 is MDHEN and CDR2 is SYDVKM.

The rearrangement joins TRBV10-3 to TRBJ1-3; 12 nucleotides align to TRBD1. V shed 6 bases, J shed 0 bases, and the junction held 9 bases outside the gene matches. Germline V gene sequence: CDR1 ENHRY, CDR2 SYGVKD. The CDR3 is 18 residues long. This CDR3 is CAIREDGTGGFSGNTIYF. The CDR3 nucleotides read TGTGCCATCAGAGAAGACGGGACAGGGGGCTTCTCTGGAAACACCATATATTTT.

Regarding this clone: Other DNA sequences in this sample translate to the same CDR3. V gene TRBV15 combines with J gene TRBJ1-5; D unclear. Trimming removed 0 bases from V and 2 bases from J, with 5 bases in between. The CDR3 runs 14 residues. Germline CDR1 reads LNHNV; CDR2 reads YYDKDF (reference sequence). CDR3 DNA sequence: TGTGCCACCAGCAGAGATCGTGGCAATCAGCCCCAGCATTTT. Residues: CATSRDRGNQPQHF.

This chain uses TRBV5-6 with TRBJ2-7; 7 nucleotides line up with TRBD2. The CDR3 covers 15 residues. Germline V lookup: CDR1 SGHDT, CDR2 YYEEEE. The junction had 11 bases not matched to a gene; V was cut back by 2 bases and J by 6 bases. CDR3 coding DNA: TGTGCCAGCAGCTTAAAATTAGGGTCTAGCGGCGAGCAGTACTTC. Translating gives CASSLKLGSSGEQYF. The full variable domain, in which reference TRBV5-6 and TRBJ2-7 provide the parts outside the CDR3, is DAGVTQSPTHLIKTRGQQVTLRCSPKSGHDTVSWYQQALGQGPQFIFQYYEEEERQRGNFPDRFSGHQFPNYSSELNVNALLLGDSALYLCASSLKLGSSGEQYFGPGTRLTVT.

The rearrangement uses TRBV15 and TRBJ1-2; 7 nucleotides agree with TRBD1. Trimming cost V 4 bases and J 7 bases; bases outside gene matches: 12. From germline, CDR1 is LNHNV and CDR2 YYDKDF (reference sequence). The CDR3 extends over 15 amino acids. The chain's CDR3 is CATSIQGGAGVGYTF. CDR3 DNA: TGTGCCACCAGCATCCAGGGGGGCGCCGGTGTTGGCTACACCTTC.

In this sample, this clone turned up a few times. This chain links TRBV5-1 with TRBJ2-2, with 10 nucleotides matching TRBD2. The CDR3 length is 14 residues. CDR1 is SGHRS and CDR2 is YFSETQ in the germline V gene. The ends lost 9 bases at V and 7 bases at J; junction bases unmatched: 9. The CDR3 DNA sequence: TGCGCCACCACATACTTAGCGGGAGGCGGGGAGCTGTTTTTT. Its translation is CATTYLAGGGELFF.

CDR3: CSVYGGVGYEQYF. CDR3 coding DNA: TGCAGTGTCTACGGGGGGGTGGGGTACGAGCAGTACTTC. The J gene is TRBJ2-7, the V gene TRBV29-1; TRBD2 matches at 8 bases. The CDR3 has 13 residues. Per germline, CDR1 SQVTM and CDR2 ANQGSEA.

V usage is TRBV7-2 and J usage is TRBJ1-4, with 7 bases aligning to TRBD1. With 3 bases clipped from V and 10 bases from J, the junction kept 5 bases outside the gene matches. CDR3 length: 13 residues. The V gene's germline CDR1 is SGHTA and CDR2 FQGNSA. The chain's CDR3 is CASSFDRARKLFF. CDR3 sequence (DNA): TGTGCCAGCAGCTTTGACAGGGCGCGAAAACTGTTTTTT. The full variable domain, with the rest looked up from reference TRBV7-2 and TRBJ1-4, is GAGVSQSPSNKVTEKGKDVELRCDPISGHTALYWYRQSLGQGLEFLIYFQGNSAPDKSGLPSDRFSAERTGGSVSTLTIQRTQQEDSAVYLCASSFDRARKLFFGSGTQLSVL.

The V call is TRBV6-6, the J call TRBJ1-2; 9 bases fit TRBD1. V shed 7 bases and J 7 bases; nucleotides not matched to a gene: 10. Germline lookup yields CDR1 MNHNY and CDR2 SVGAGI (reference sequence). The CDR3 contains 14 residues. Here the CDR3 reads CASTLQGAGSGYTF. Here the CDR3 DNA reads TGTGCCAGCACCCTACAGGGGGCCGGGAGTGGCTACACCTTC.

The chain uses TRBV28 and TRBJ1-2; D might be TRBD1 (5 bases). Looked up from germline, CDR1 is MDHEN and CDR2 is SYDVKM. Trimming left V 5 bases short and J 4 bases short, with 20 bases between. The CDR3 covers 16 residues. CDR3: CASSPYRFQGSYGYTF. CDR3 DNA: TGTGCCAGCAGTCCGTATAGATTTCAGGGATCCTATGGCTACACCTTC.

J is TRBJ2-1 and V is TRBV15, with D possibly matching TRBD2 (5 bases). The germline gives CDR1 LNHNV, CDR2 YYDKDF (reference sequence). V lost 1 base and J 5 bases, leaving 9 bases between the germline ends. The CDR3 is 14 amino acids. CDR3 in DNA: TGTGCCACCAGCAGAGGAGGGCGGGACAATGAGCAGTTCTTC. Amino acid sequence: CATSRGGRDNEQFF.

The J gene is TRBJ1-6, the V gene TRBV9; 7 nucleotides match TRBD1. Germline CDR1 reads SGDLS; CDR2 reads YYNGEE. With V trimmed by 0 bases and J by 9 bases, 3 bases remained unmatched. The CDR3 totals 14 residues. The CDR3: CASSVGAGGSPLHF. The CDR3 DNA is TGTGCCAGCAGCGTAGGGGCAGGGGGTTCACCCCTCCACTTT. Complete variable domain (other parts from reference TRBV9 and TRBJ1-6): DSGVTQTPKHLITATGQRVTLRCSPRSGDLSVYWYQQSLDQGLQFLIQYYNGEERAKGNILERFSAQQFPDLHSELNLSSLELGDSALYFCASSVGAGGSPLHFGNGTRLTVT.

CDR3 nucleotide sequence: TGTGCCAGCAGCTTAGGACTAGCGGGGGGACAGGAGCAGTTCTTC. Its protein product is CASSLGLAGGQEQFF. V is TRBV7-2 and J is TRBJ2-1, with 13 bases fitting TRBD2. J was trimmed by 10 bases and V by 1 base; bases with no gene match: 4. From germline, CDR1 is SGHTA and CDR2 FQGNSA. CDR3 length: 15 residues.

V gene TRBV7-6 combines with J gene TRBJ2-1; unclear D gene. Trimming took 1 base from V and 8 from J, leaving 12 bases between them. Germline-derived CDR1 and CDR2 are SGHVS and FNYEAQ. The CDR3 is made up of 14 amino acids. The CDR3 DNA reads as TGTGCCAGCAGCTTAGGGGCTTTATGGGATGAGCAGTTCTTC. It encodes CASSLGALWDEQFF. The full variable domain, rest sourced from reference TRBV7-6 and TRBJ2-1, is GAGVSQSPRYKVTKRGQDVALRCDPISGHVSLYWYRQALGQGPEFLTYFNYEAQQDKSGLPNDRFSAERPEGSISTLTIQRTEQRDSAMYRCASSLGALWDEQFFGPGTRLTVL.

The chain uses TRBV29-1 and TRBJ1-4; 10 positions match TRBD1. V was clipped by 1 base and J by 3 bases; unmatched bases: 5. CDR1 and CDR2 from the germline V gene are SQVTM and ANQGSEA. This CDR3 comprises 16 residues. The CDR3 nucleotides read TGCAGCGTTGAAGGGACAGGGGGTTCAGCTAATGAAAAACTGTTTTTT. This gives the protein CSVEGTGGSANEKLFF.

The chain is built from TRBV5-1 and TRBJ1-4; D possibly corresponds to TRBD1 (5 bases). The V and J ends lost 2 bases and 0 bases respectively, with 11 bases between them. This CDR3 is 16 amino acids long. The germline CDR1 and CDR2 sequences are SGHRS and YFSETQ. The CDR3 nucleotides are TGCGCCAGCAGCTTTGGGCAGGGTGCAACTAATGAAAAACTGTTTTTT. Encoded protein: CASSFGQGATNEKLFF.

The CDR3 bases are TGTGCCAGCAGTTACTCGGGGAGGGACTATGGCTACACCTTC. Its translation: CASSYSGRDYGYTF. The rearrangement joins TRBV6-5 to TRBJ1-2; D unresolved. This CDR3 contains 14 residues. V shed 0 bases and J shed 3 bases, with 8 bases lying between them. Germline values: CDR1 MNHEY, CDR2 SVGAGI.